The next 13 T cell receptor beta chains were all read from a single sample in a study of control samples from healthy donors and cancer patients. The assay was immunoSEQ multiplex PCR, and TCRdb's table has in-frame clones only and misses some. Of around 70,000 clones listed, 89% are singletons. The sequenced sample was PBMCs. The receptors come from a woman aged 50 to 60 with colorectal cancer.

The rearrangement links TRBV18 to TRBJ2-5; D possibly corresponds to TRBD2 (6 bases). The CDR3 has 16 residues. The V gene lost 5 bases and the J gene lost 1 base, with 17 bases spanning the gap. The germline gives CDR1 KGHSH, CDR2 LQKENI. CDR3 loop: CASSANMDYLQETQYF. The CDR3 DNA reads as TGTGCCAGCTCAGCGAACATGGACTACCTCCAAGAGACCCAGTACTTC.

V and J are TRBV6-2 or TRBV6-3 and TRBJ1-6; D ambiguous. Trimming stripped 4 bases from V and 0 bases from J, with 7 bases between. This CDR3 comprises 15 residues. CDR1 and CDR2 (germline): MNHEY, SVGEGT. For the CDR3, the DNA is TGTGCCAGCAGTTTGGCGAGCTCCTATAATTCACCCCTCCACTTT. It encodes CASSLASSYNSPLHF.

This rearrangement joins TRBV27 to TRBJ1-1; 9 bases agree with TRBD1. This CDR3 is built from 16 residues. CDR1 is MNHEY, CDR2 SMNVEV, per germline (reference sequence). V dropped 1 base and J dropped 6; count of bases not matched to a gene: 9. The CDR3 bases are TGTGCCAGCAGTTTATTTCCGGGACAGGGAAGTTCTGAAGCTTTCTTT. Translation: CASSLFPGQGSSEAFF.

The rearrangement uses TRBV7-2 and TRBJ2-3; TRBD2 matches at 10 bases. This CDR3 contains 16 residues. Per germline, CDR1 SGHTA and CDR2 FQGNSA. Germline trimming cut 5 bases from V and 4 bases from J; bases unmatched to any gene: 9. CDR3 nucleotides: TGTGCCAGCAGCAGAGCTAGCGGGGGTATCTCAGATACGCAGTATTTT. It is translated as CASSRASGGISDTQYF.

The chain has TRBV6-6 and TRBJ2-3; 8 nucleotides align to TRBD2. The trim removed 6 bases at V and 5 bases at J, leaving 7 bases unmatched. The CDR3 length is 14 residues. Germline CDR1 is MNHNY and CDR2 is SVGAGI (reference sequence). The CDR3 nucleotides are TGTGCCAGCAGATCGGGGGGGGCCGTAGATACGCAGTATTTT. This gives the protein CASRSGGAVDTQYF.

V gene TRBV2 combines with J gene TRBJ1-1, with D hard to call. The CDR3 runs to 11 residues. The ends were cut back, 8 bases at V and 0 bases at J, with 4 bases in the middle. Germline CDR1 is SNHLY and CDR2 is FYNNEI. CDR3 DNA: TGTGCCAGCTCATTGAACACTGAAGCTTTCTTT. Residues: CASSLNTEAFF.

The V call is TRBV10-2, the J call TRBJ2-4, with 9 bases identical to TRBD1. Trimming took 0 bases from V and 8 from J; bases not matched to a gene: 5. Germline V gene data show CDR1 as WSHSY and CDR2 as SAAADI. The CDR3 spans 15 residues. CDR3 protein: CASSESGQGLYIQYF. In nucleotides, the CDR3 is TGCGCCAGCAGTGAGTCGGGACAGGGACTATACATTCAGTACTTC.

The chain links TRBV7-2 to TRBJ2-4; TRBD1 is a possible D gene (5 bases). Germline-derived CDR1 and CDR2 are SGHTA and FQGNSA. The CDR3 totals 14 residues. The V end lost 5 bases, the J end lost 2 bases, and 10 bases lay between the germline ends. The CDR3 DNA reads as TGTGCCAGCAGCAGGGCAGGGCCCAAAAACATTCAGTACTTC. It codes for CASSRAGPKNIQYF.

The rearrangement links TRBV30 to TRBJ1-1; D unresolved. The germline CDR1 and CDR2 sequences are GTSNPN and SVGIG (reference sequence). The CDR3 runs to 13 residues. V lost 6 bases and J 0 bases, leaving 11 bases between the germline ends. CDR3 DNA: TGTGCCTGTAGCTCTAGCATGAACACTGAAGCTTTCTTT. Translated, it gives CACSSSMNTEAFF. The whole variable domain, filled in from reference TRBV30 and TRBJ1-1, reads SQTIHQWPATLVQPVGSPLSLECTVEGTSNPNLYWYRQAAGRGLQLLFYSVGIGQISSEVPQNLSASRPQDRQFILSSKKLLLSDSGFYLCACSSSMNTEAFFGQGTRLTVV.

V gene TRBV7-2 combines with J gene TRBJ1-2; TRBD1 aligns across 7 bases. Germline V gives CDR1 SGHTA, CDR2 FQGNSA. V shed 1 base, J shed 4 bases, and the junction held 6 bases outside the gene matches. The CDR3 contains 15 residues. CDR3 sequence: CASSLGQGVVYGYTF. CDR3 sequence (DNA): TGTGCCAGCAGCTTAGGTCAGGGGGTGGTCTATGGCTACACCTTC. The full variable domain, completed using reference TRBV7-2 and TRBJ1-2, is GAGVSQSPSNKVTEKGKDVELRCDPISGHTALYWYRQSLGQGLEFLIYFQGNSAPDKSGLPSDRFSAERTGGSVSTLTIQRTQQEDSAVYLCASSLGQGVVYGYTFGSGTRLTVV.

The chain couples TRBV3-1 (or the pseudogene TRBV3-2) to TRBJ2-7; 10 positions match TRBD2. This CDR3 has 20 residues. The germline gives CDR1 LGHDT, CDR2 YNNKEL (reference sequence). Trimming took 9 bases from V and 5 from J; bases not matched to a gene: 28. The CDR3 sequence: CARRSKLRASGGDVEDEQYV. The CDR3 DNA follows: TGTGCCAGACGGAGTAAATTGCGGGCGAGCGGGGGGGATGTAGAGGACGAGCAGTACGTC.

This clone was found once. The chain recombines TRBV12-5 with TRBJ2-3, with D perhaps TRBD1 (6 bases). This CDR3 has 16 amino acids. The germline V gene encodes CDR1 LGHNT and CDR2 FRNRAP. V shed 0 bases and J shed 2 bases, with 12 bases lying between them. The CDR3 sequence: CASGLVGRGFTDTQYF. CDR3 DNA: TGTGCTAGTGGTTTGGTTGGCAGGGGATTCACAGATACGCAGTATTTT.

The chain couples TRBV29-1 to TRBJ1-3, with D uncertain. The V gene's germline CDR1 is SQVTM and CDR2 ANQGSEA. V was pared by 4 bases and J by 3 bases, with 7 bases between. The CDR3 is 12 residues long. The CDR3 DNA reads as TGCAGCGTTGCTACGAATGGAAACACCATATATTTT. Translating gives CSVATNGNTIYF.